The clone carrying this TCR beta chain was seen a few times. The record originates from a study of T-cell memory formation after mild COVID-19. CDR3 length: 15 amino acids. CDR1 and CDR2 (germline): MNHEY, SVGAGI. V lost 5 bases, J lost 3 bases, and 10 bases stayed unmatched. TCRdb itself ran the 5' RACE reads through MiXCR, one entry per CDR3 protein. Of about 350,000 distinct CDR3 sequences in the sample, around 15% were seen once. This TCR was recovered from a young man who had mild COVID-19 (a few samples of this study predate the infection). Cell type and time point are not known. The V gene is TRBV6-5, the J gene TRBJ2-7, with 7 nucleotides matching TRBD1. The sample consisted of PBMCs or a T cell subset sorted from them (not recorded which). CDR3 in amino acids: CASSASRTGYYEQYF. The CDR3 DNA reads as TGTGCCAGCAGTGCCTCGAGGACAGGATACTACGAGCAGTACTTC.